This T cell receptor beta chain was obtained from a study of a mutant IDH1 vaccine in newly diagnosed glioma. This sample's time point: baseline, week 1 (first vaccination visit). Stated treatment: pre-vaccination baseline after standard-of-care therapy. The method was immunoSEQ multiplex PCR; TCRdb's version includes in-frame clones alone and lacks a portion of them. The sample consists of 23,000 or so clones, roughly 93% of them appearing once. Germline loops: CDR1 SGHRS, CDR2 YFSETQ. The CDR3 is 14 amino acids. V dropped 7 bases and J dropped 2; count of bases not matched to a gene: 7. This chain joins TRBV5-1 and TRBJ2-7; 9 bases agree with TRBD1. Sequencing was performed on PBMCs, taken from a glioma patient treated with radiotherapy, temozolomide or both. The receptor's source is a man aged 35 to 55 with glioma. CDR3 bases: TGCGCCAGCGGAGGGACAGGGAGCCCCTACGAGCAGTACTTC. This encodes CASGGTGSPYEQYF.